The T cell receptor beta chain under discussion was sequenced for a study of vaccination and CD4 T cells after COVID-19. Overall study: There were six male and four female convalescents, and two of them were Hispanic.

Trimming took 2 bases from V and 3 from J, leaving 17 bases between them. The CDR3 length is 18 residues. The V gene's germline CDR1 is MNHNS and CDR2 SASEGT. Regarding treatment: approximately 9-day PBMC culture with coronavirus spike peptide pools or control peptides (ViraFEST assay). Findings of the study overall: Median SARS-CoV-2-reactive clonotype numbers went up from roughly 21 to 40, but not significantly.

Points on this clonotype: What it binds is not known.

At the Johns Hopkins FTIC core, DNA taken from cultured CD4+ T cells was sequenced by way of the Oncomine TCR Beta short-read assay. MiXCR, applied by TCRdb to the PCR reads, yields one record per CDR3 protein. The sample includes several thousand distinct CDR3 sequences, 20% to 25% of them seen just once. Material for sequencing was CD4+ T cells from blood, cultured in vitro. This sequence originates from a human donor who had recovered from COVID-19. The rearrangement links TRBV6-1 to TRBJ1-6, with TRBD1 as a possible D gene (5 bases). The CDR3 loop reads CASSEPRETDFYNSPLHF. CDR3 bases: TGTGCCAGCAGTGAACCAAGGGAGACAGATTTCTATAATTCACCCCTCCACTTT.